These 9 T cell receptor beta chains originate from one sample sequenced in a study of early T cells in non-severe SARS-CoV-2 infection. TCRdb analysed the 5' RACE reads with MiXCR anew, one entry per CDR3 protein. The sample has approximately 98,000 distinct CDR3 sequences, 9.5% to 13% seen once; the top ten hold 3% to 3.5%. Sequenced input: whole blood. The receptors here all came from an adult who was a healthcare worker with PCR-confirmed SARS-CoV-2 infection or an uninfected control (not recorded which).

The rearrangement joins TRBV20-1 to TRBJ2-7; D is possibly TRBD2 (6 bases). Between the trimmed V and J ends, which lost 3 bases and 7 bases, there was a span of 19 bases. The CDR3 runs to 14 residues. Germline CDR1 reads DFQATT; CDR2 reads SNEGSKA (reference sequence). CDR3 DNA: TGCAGTGCTAGTCCAGCGGGTACCTCTGGAGAGCAGTACTTC. It codes for CSASPAGTSGEQYF.

This clonotype came up many times. The chain combines TRBV12-3 or TRBV12-4 with TRBJ2-7; D call uncertain. The CDR3 length is 13 residues. V lost 6 bases and J lost 0, with 9 bases in between. For the CDR3, the DNA is TGTGCCAGCAGGTTGTACGGCTCCTACGAGCAGTACTTC. It specifies CASRLYGSYEQYF.

This clonotype was found many times. The CDR3 DNA follows: TGTGCCAGCAGCTGGGGGACTAGCGGCACCGGGGAGCTGTTTTTT. Protein product: CASSWGTSGTGELFF. This chain connects TRBV7-2 to TRBJ2-2, with 11 bases aligning to TRBD2. This CDR3 comprises 15 residues. The V segment lost 4 bases and the J segment 4 bases; nucleotides outside the gene matches: 2. Germline V gene sequence: CDR1 SGHTA, CDR2 FQGNSA. The variable domain in full, completed from reference TRBV7-2 and TRBJ2-2, reads GAGVSQSPSNKVTEKGKDVELRCDPISGHTALYWYRQSLGQGLEFLIYFQGNSAPDKSGLPSDRFSAERTGGSVSTLTIQRTQQEDSAVYLCASSWGTSGTGELFFGEGSRLTVL.

This clonotype was seen many times. The chain employs TRBV7-9 and TRBJ2-7; D possibly corresponds to TRBD1 (6 bases). Germline V gene data show CDR1 as SEHNR and CDR2 as FQNEAQ (reference sequence). CDR3 length: 12 amino acids. V lost 3 bases to trimming and J lost 6 bases, with 9 bases between them. CDR3 region: CASSFEGVEQYF. CDR3 in DNA: TGTGCCAGCAGCTTCGAGGGGGTCGAGCAGTACTTC.

The rearrangement uses TRBV12-3 or TRBV12-4 and TRBJ1-4; 9 bases line up with TRBD1. The CDR3 length is 14 residues. Unmatched junction bases numbered 5, after V lost 6 bases and J lost 6 bases. CDR3 nucleotides: TGTGCCAGCAGAGAGGACAGGGGCGATGAAAAACTGTTTTTT. Amino acids: CASREDRGDEKLFF.

This clonotype was seen a handful of times. The chain carries TRBV6-5 and TRBJ2-2; TRBD1 is a possible D gene (5 bases). The V end was cut by 4 bases, the J end by 4 bases, with 13 bases between. This CDR3 region has 15 residues. CDR1 is MNHEY and CDR2 is SVGAGI in the germline V gene. The DNA of the CDR3 is TGTGCCAGCAGTTTGACAGATCAAGTCACCGGGGAGCTGTTTTTT. Translating gives CASSLTDQVTGELFF.

V is TRBV6-1 and J is TRBJ2-7; D perhaps matches TRBD1 (6 bases). Looked up from germline, CDR1 is MNHNS and CDR2 is SASEGT. Trimming cost V 0 bases and J 2 bases, with 8 bases left between them. The CDR3 is made up of 14 amino acids. CDR3 protein: CASSEAWTAYEQYF. CDR3 nucleotide sequence: TGTGCCAGCAGTGAAGCGTGGACAGCCTACGAGCAGTACTTC.

This clonotype has a handful of counts. This chain links TRBV10-3 with TRBJ2-1; TRBD2 aligns across 11 bases. The V gene end was trimmed by 3 bases and the J gene end by 9 bases; junction bases not matched to a gene: 13. This CDR3 contains 17 residues. From germline, CDR1 is ENHRY and CDR2 SYGVKD. The DNA of the CDR3 is TGTGCCATCAGTGAACTAGCGGGAGCCCTCGGTTCGACTGAGCAGTTCTTC. As protein: CAISELAGALGSTEQFF.

This clonotype has at least ten counts. The chain carries TRBV27 and TRBJ1-6; D might be TRBD1 (6 bases). CDR3 length: 14 amino acids. V shed 8 bases and J shed 5 bases, with 13 bases lying between them. In germline, CDR1 is MNHEY, CDR2 SMNVEV (reference sequence). Written as DNA, the CDR3 is TGTGCCAGCGGGGGGGCACTGGATAATTCACCCCTCCACTTT. Translation gives CASGGALDNSPLHF.